This TCR beta chain was sequenced for a study of T cells in tuberculosis. Overall study findings and caveats: The stringent gate may have excluded weak CD1B-GMM tetramer binders.

Sorting used thawed, overnight-rested PBMC stained with anti-CD3, a viability dye and GMM-loaded CD1B tetramer. The CD1B tetramers carried C32 glucose monomycolate purified from Rhodococcus equi. Chain pairing is unknown; alpha and beta were sequenced separately. This table comes from immunoSEQ multiplex PCR, and its TCRdb copy is limited to in-frame clones, with some not included. The sample has about 88,000 clones, just over 90% seen once. The sequenced sample consisted of CD1b-GMM tetramer-negative cells sorted from PBMCs. The sequence derives from an adult woman with latent tuberculosis.

The CDR3 DNA is TGTGCCAGCAGCTCCGGGACAGGGGGCTCCTACGAGCAGTACTTC. This translates into CASSSGTGGSYEQYF. This chain uses TRBV13 with TRBJ2-7, with 11 bases that match TRBD1. The V segment lost 4 bases and the J segment 0 bases; nucleotides outside the gene matches: 2. The CDR3 length is 15 residues. Per the germline V gene, CDR1 is PRHDT and CDR2 is FYEKMQ (reference sequence).